This passage covers 10 T cell receptor beta chains from one sample sequenced in a study of blood T cell repertoires in COVID-19. Profiling relied on immunoSEQ multiplex PCR, and the TCRdb table lists in-frame clones only, not all of them. The sample consists of approximately 77,000 clones, 65% to 85% of them appearing once. The sequenced material came from peripheral blood. The receptor source for this set is a woman aged 55-69 years with acute or convalescent COVID-19.

The V call is TRBV10-3, the J call TRBJ1-2, with 9 bases fitting TRBD1. CDR1 and CDR2 (germline): ENHRY, SYGVKD. The V and J ends lost 7 bases and 6 bases, in that order; junction bases with no gene match: 9. This CDR3 is 14 amino acids long. Here the CDR3 reads CAINQGQGTHGYTF. CDR3 nucleotide sequence: TGTGCCATCAACCAGGGACAGGGAACCCATGGCTACACCTTC.

J is TRBJ1-3 and V is TRBV15; D may be TRBD1 (6 bases). Per germline, CDR1 LNHNV and CDR2 YYDKDF (reference sequence). The length of the CDR3 is 13 residues. The V and J ends lost 6 bases and 7 bases respectively, with 13 bases between them. DNA for the CDR3: TGTGCCACCAGGGGGGCCGCGATGAACACCATATATTTT. Its protein is CATRGAAMNTIYF.

The rearrangement links TRBV28 to TRBJ2-1, with D possibly being TRBD2 (7 bases). The length of the CDR3 is 15 residues. Germline V CDR1 and CDR2: MDHEN, SYDVKM. V was pared by 3 bases and J by 2 bases, with 11 bases between. The CDR3 DNA reads as TGTGCCAGCAGTTTGTCGGGGGGCCCCTACAATGAGCAGTTCTTC. Translation: CASSLSGGPYNEQFF. Based on the CDR3 plus reference TRBV28 and TRBJ2-1, the full variable domain is DVKVTQSSRYLVKRTGEKVFLECVQDMDHENMFWYRQDPGLGLRLIYFSYDVKMKEKGDIPEGYSVSREKKERFSLILESASTNQTSMYLCASSLSGGPYNEQFFGPGTRLTVL.

As for this clone: At one of its ends the junction is not consistent with the germline gene, which may arise from a read error. The CDR3 protein is CASSLTGTGFWLF. The CDR3 nucleotides read TGTGCCAGCAGCTTGACCGGGACAGGGTTTTGGCTCTTC. The rearrangement links TRBV5-6 to TRBJ2-1; 9 nucleotides match TRBD1. The CDR3 runs 13 residues. The V gene's germline CDR1 is SGHDT and CDR2 YYEEEE.

The CDR3 is CASSPRQSGEKLFF. DNA for the CDR3: TGTGCCAGCAGCCCCAGACAGTCGGGTGAAAAACTGTTTTTT. This chain uses TRBV14 with TRBJ1-4; tentatively, D is TRBD1 (5 bases). This CDR3 is 14 amino acids long. Germline V gives CDR1 SGHDN, CDR2 FVKESK. The germline V and J ends were trimmed by 4 bases and 7 bases, with 13 bases remaining between them.

This chain connects TRBV6-5 to TRBJ2-7; a possible D gene is TRBD2 (6 bases). V lost 3 bases, J lost 7 bases, and 22 bases lay in between. CDR3 length equals 16 residues. The germline gives CDR1 MNHEY, CDR2 SVGAGI. CDR3 in amino acids: CASSYMSGTVGGEQYF. The CDR3 DNA reads as TGTGCCAGCAGTTATATGTCAGGGACGGTGGGGGGTGAGCAGTACTTC.

The chain combines TRBV29-1 with TRBJ1-5; D might be TRBD1 (6 bases). Germline CDR1 SQVTM, CDR2 ANQGSEA. This CDR3 is 17 amino acids long. V lost 4 bases and J 4 bases, leaving 23 bases between the germline ends. This chain's CDR3 is CSVVLDRLRDPNQPQHF. CDR3 bases: TGCAGCGTTGTTTTGGACAGACTAAGGGACCCTAATCAGCCCCAGCATTTT.

The chain employs TRBV19 and TRBJ1-1; no clear D. The CDR3 is made up of 15 amino acids. Germline loops: CDR1 LNHDA, CDR2 SQIVND (reference sequence). Trimming shortened V by 7 bases and J by 4 bases, and 19 bases separated the two germline ends. CDR3 residues: CASTLIGRGSTEAFF. The CDR3 DNA follows: TGTGCCAGTACCTTGATAGGTCGGGGTTCCACTGAAGCTTTCTTT.

The J gene is TRBJ1-1, the V gene TRBV7-2, with 7 bases identical to TRBD1. The length of the CDR3 is 15 residues. Germline CDR1 reads SGHTA; CDR2 reads FQGNSA. The ends lost 1 base at V and 4 bases at J; junction bases unmatched: 6. The CDR3 here is CASSLERQGLTEAFF. CDR3 sequence (DNA): TGTGCCAGCAGCTTAGAACGACAGGGTCTCACTGAAGCTTTCTTT.

The chain is built from TRBV29-1 and TRBJ1-1; 8 bases align to TRBD1. CDR1 and CDR2 (germline): SQVTM, ANQGSEA. CDR3 length equals 13 residues. V was pared by 4 bases and J by 4 bases, with 5 bases of the junction left unmatched. This CDR3 is CSVGRDRITEAFF. The CDR3 coding sequence is TGCAGCGTTGGGCGGGACAGGATCACTGAAGCTTTCTTT.